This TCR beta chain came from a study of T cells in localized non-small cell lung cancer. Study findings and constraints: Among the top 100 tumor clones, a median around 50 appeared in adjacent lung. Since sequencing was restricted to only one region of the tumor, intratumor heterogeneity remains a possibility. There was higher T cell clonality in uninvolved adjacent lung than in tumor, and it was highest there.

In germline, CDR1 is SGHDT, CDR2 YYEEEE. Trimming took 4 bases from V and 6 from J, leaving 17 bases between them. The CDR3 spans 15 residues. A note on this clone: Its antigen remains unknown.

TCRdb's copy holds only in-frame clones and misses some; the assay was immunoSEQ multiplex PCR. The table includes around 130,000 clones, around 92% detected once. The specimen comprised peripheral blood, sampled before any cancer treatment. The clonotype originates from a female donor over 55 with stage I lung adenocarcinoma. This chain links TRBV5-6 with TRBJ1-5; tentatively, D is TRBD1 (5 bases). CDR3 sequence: CASSRWTGGAQPQHF. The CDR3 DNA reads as TGTGCCAGCAGCCGATGGACGGGGGGAGCTCAGCCCCAGCATTTT.